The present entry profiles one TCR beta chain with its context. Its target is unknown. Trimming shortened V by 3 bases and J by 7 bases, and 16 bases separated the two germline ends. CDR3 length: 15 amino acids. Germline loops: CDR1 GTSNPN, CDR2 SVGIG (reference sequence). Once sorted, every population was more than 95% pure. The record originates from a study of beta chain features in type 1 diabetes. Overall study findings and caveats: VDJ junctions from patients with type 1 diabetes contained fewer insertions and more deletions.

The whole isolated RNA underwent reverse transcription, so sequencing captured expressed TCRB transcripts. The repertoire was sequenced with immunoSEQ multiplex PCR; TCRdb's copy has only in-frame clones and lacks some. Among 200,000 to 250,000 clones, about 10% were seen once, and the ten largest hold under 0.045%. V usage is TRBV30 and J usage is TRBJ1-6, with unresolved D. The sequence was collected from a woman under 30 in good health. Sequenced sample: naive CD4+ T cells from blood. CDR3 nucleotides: TGTGCCTGGAGGGTAAACACTAAATCAAATTCACCCCTCCACTTT. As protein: CAWRVNTKSNSPLHF.